Detailed here is one T cell receptor beta chain. Germline V lookup: CDR1 LGHDT, CDR2 YNNKEL (reference sequence). V gave up 6 bases and J gave up 2 bases; unmatched junction bases: 6. The CDR3 has 15 residues. The entry originates in a study of T cell responses to AZD1222 COVID-19 vaccine. Here immunoSEQ multiplex PCR was the method, and the copy in TCRdb shows in-frame clones only, minus some. The table lists tens of thousands of clones, 85% to 90% of them singletons. This chain links TRBV3-1 (or the pseudogene TRBV3-2) with TRBJ2-2, with 7 bases matching TRBD1. The specimen was peripheral blood, collected 28 days after the second AZD1222 dose. This clonotype was sampled from an adult who received the AZD1222 COVID-19 vaccine. This CDR3 reads CASRLRQGNTGELFF. In nucleotides, the CDR3 is TGTGCCAGCAGGCTTCGACAGGGAAACACCGGGGAGCTGTTTTTT.